This TCR beta chain was observed in a study of PD-1 blockade in classical Hodgkin lymphoma. Assay: immunoSEQ multiplex PCR; the TCRdb copy retains only in-frame clones and omits some. The profile shows approximately 29,000 clones, roughly 78% of them singletons. There are 14 residues in the CDR3. The V and J ends lost 2 bases and 5 bases respectively, with 10 bases between them. In germline, CDR1 is SGHVS, CDR2 FQNEAQ. The sample's time point: cycle 4 day 1 (C4D1), after less than 7 weeks of nivolumab. Autologous stem cell transplantation was followed by relapse in every patient, and brentuximab vedotin exposure varied.

The chain carries TRBV7-8 and TRBJ2-1; no clear D. The sequencing here drew on peripheral blood mononuclear cells (PBMCs), taken before the fourth cycle of nivolumab. This sequence originates from a human donor with classical Hodgkin lymphoma. This chain's CDR3 is CASSLLPKDNEQFF. CDR3 nucleotide sequence: TGTGCCAGCAGCTTACTCCCCAAGGACAATGAGCAGTTCTTC. Filled out from reference TRBV7-8 and TRBJ2-1, the complete variable domain reads GAGVSQSPRYKVAKRGQDVALRCDPISGHVSLFWYQQALGQGPEFLTYFQNEAQLDKSGLPSDRFFAERPEGSVSTLKIQRTQQEDSAVYLCASSLLPKDNEQFFGPGTRLTVL.